This T cell receptor (beta chain) was sequenced in a study of control samples from healthy donors and cancer patients. Measured with immunoSEQ multiplex PCR; TCRdb has only the in-frame clones, and not every one. The sample includes 150,000 or so clones, around nine tenths seen only once; the top ten take 4.5% to 6%. Germline V gene data show CDR1 as MGHDK and CDR2 as SYGVNS. The CDR3 covers 15 residues. Trimming took 0 bases from V and 5 from J, leaving 13 bases between them. The source material was blood. The TCR sequence derives from a woman in her 30s in good health. The J gene is TRBJ1-1, the V gene TRBV25-1; D ambiguous. CDR3 region: CASSEYAGAGTEAFF. The CDR3 region has the DNA TGTGCCAGCAGTGAATATGCAGGAGCGGGTACTGAAGCTTTCTTT.